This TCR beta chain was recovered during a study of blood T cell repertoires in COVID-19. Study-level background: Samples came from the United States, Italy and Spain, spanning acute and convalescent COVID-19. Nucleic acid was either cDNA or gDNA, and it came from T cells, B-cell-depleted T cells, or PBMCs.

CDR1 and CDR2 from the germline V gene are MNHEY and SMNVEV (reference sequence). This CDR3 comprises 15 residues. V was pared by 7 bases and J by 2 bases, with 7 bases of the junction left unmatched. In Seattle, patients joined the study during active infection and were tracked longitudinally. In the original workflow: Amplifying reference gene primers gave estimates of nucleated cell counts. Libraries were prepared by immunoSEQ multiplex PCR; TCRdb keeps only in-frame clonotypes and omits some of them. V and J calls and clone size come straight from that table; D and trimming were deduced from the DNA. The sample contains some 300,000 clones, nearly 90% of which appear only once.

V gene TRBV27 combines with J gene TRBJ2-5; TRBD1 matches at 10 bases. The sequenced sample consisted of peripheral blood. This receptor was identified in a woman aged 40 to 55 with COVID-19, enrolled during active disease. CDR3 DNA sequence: TGTGCCAGCAACAGGACAGGGGGAGAGCAAGAGACCCAGTACTTC. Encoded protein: CASNRTGGEQETQYF.